This T cell receptor beta chain was found in a study of read filtering for tumor transcriptome and immune sequencing. At the level of the study: The cohort had roughly 17 men and approximately 13 women aged about 45 to 80, mean about 70 years. R-ISS stage counts were 8 or 9 for I, about 15 for II, six or seven for III.

The CDR3 has 14 residues. Per germline, CDR1 SGHAT and CDR2 FQNNGV. The germline V and J ends were trimmed by 4 bases and 5 bases, with 14 bases remaining between them. This clonotype was found many times. Its specificity is unknown. Regarding the study as a whole: This fraction held mixed bone marrow immune cells after CD138-negative sorting.

From roughly 390 ng of RNA, a library with molecular barcoded alpha/delta and beta/gamma adaptors was made. TCRdb re-derived calls from the reads in MiXCR, one entry per CDR3 protein. The sample records 30,000 to 40,000 distinct CDR3 sequences, roughly an eighth being singletons. The specimen sequenced was a population of CD138-negative cells sorted from bone marrow. The sequence was obtained from a donor aged 40 or older with multiple myeloma. The genes are TRBV11-2 and TRBJ1-1; maybe TRBD1 (5 bases). The CDR3 nucleotides are TGTGCCAGCAGCTCTCCCGGGGGGAGGACTGAAGCTTTCTTT. Protein: CASSSPGGRTEAFF.